This T cell receptor beta chain was obtained from a study of blood T cell repertoires in COVID-19. Generated by immunoSEQ multiplex PCR, the TCRdb table keeps only in-frame clones and is missing some. The sample comprises some 300,000 clones, roughly 89% of which are singletons, and approximately 4.5% rests with the top ten. This sequence originates from a woman in her late teens or twenties with acute COVID-19. The sample comprised PBMCs or T cells enriched from blood (not recorded which).

The CDR3 DNA follows: TGTGCCAGCAGCTCGACCGGGACAGCGAACACTGAAGCTTTCTTT. This sequence encodes CASSSTGTANTEAFF. The chain is built from TRBV7-8 and TRBJ1-1; 7 bases align to TRBD1. The CDR3 loop spans 15 amino acids. With V trimmed by 4 bases and J by 1 base, 6 bases remained unmatched. Germline lookup yields CDR1 SGHVS and CDR2 FQNEAQ.